The T cell receptor beta chain described here comes from a study of beta chain features in type 1 diabetes. Turning to this clone: Antigen unknown.

The collection from each donor was one heparinised blood draw averaging about 110 mL. Based on CD45RO/CCR7/CD25/CD127/CD95/CD27, CD4+ regulatory, stem cell-like memory, naive and central memory cells were sorted. In all sorted populations, purity surpassed 98%. Germline-derived CDR1 and CDR2 are SGHNT and YENEEA. V shed 1 base and J shed 4 bases, with 4 bases lying between them. This CDR3 is 12 amino acids long. Regarding the study as a whole: Shorter TCRB CDR3s, moderately but significantly so, were found in Type 1 diabetes patients in all four CD4+ subsets.

Expressed TCRB transcripts were sequenced because the entire RNA isolate underwent reverse transcription. Assay: immunoSEQ multiplex PCR; the TCRdb copy retains only in-frame clones and omits some. The table shows approximately 600,000 clones, with 12% occurring only once. The chain has TRBV11-3 and TRBJ2-5; the D is unclear. The source material was naive CD4+ T cells from blood. The receptor's source is a man under 40 with type 1 diabetes. The CDR3 region is CASSLGRETQYF. The CDR3 DNA reads TGTGCCAGCAGCTTAGGGAGAGAGACCCAGTACTTC.